One and the same sample provided the 23 T cell receptor beta chains below, sequenced in a study of T-cell memory formation after mild COVID-19. One entry per CDR3 protein, called by TCRdb with MiXCR from the 5' RACE reads. The sample carries some 340,000 distinct CDR3 sequences, 10% to 15% recorded once. Material: PBMCs or a T cell subset sorted from them (not recorded which). The source of these receptors is a man in his late teens or twenties who had mild COVID-19 (a few samples of this study predate the infection). Cell type and time point are not known.

The V call is TRBV7-9, the J call TRBJ1-1; D remains unclear. The germline gives CDR1 SEHNR, CDR2 FQNEAQ (reference sequence). This CDR3 region has 14 residues. V lost 4 bases and J lost 1, with 10 bases in between. The DNA for the CDR3 is TGTGCCAGCAGCTCTGGTTGGGGGAACACTGAAGCTTTCTTT. This gives the protein CASSSGWGNTEAFF.

The rearrangement uses TRBV7-2 and TRBJ2-3, with D perhaps TRBD2 (7 bases). Germline V gene lookup returns CDR1 SGHTA and CDR2 FQGNSA. The CDR3 consists of 13 residues. V gave up 10 bases and J gave up 0 bases, with 11 bases separating them. The CDR3 region is CAIRGASTDTQYF. DNA for the CDR3: TGTGCCATCCGGGGGGCCAGCACAGATACGCAGTATTTT.

V and J are TRBV7-9 and TRBJ2-3, with 7 bases that match TRBD1. Germline V gene lookup returns CDR1 SEHNR and CDR2 FQNEAQ (reference sequence). The CDR3 contains 14 residues. V shed 6 bases and J 4 bases; nucleotides not matched to a gene: 7. CDR3 coding DNA: TGTGCCAGCAGAGATACCACAGGGGCAGATACGCAGTATTTT. Protein product: CASRDTTGADTQYF.

This clonotype has just a few counts. J is TRBJ1-2 and V is TRBV10-3; 12 nucleotides line up with TRBD1. Trimming at V came to 0 bases and at J to 0 bases, leaving 11 bases not matched to a gene. The germline V gene has CDR1 ENHRY and CDR2 SYGVKD. The CDR3 is 20 amino acids. Written as DNA, the CDR3 is TGTGCCATCAGTGAGTCGTTCGCGGGGGACAGGGGGCTATCTAACTATGGCTACACCTTC. Translated: CAISESFAGDRGLSNYGYTF.

This clonotype occurred a few times. This chain links TRBV5-5 with TRBJ2-6, with D possibly being TRBD1 or TRBD2 (5 bases each). Looked up from germline, CDR1 is SGHKS and CDR2 is YYEKEE (reference sequence). This CDR3 has 15 residues. V dropped 6 bases and J dropped 0 bases, with 10 bases sitting between them. The CDR3 region is CASTYGGSGANVLTF. The CDR3 DNA reads as TGTGCCAGCACGTATGGGGGCTCTGGGGCCAACGTCCTGACTTTC. Looking up the rest from reference TRBV5-5 and TRBJ2-6 gives the full variable domain: DAGVTQSPTHLIKTRGQQVTLRCSPISGHKSVSWYQQVLGQGPQFIFQYYEKEERGRGNFPDRFSARQFPNYSSELNVNALLLGDSALYLCASTYGGSGANVLTFGAGSRLTVL.

This clonotype was picked up a small number of times. The chain recombines TRBV5-1 with TRBJ2-7, with D maybe TRBD1 (7 bases). The germline V gene has CDR1 SGHRS and CDR2 YFSETQ. This CDR3 is built from 15 residues. V was trimmed by 4 bases and J by 3 bases, leaving 17 bases between them. Here the CDR3 reads CASSPGGTAVYEQYV. CDR3 DNA sequence: TGCGCCAGCAGCCCGGGCGGGACAGCTGTCTACGAGCAGTACGTC.

This clonotype occurred a few times. V gene TRBV27 combines with J gene TRBJ2-2, with 11 bases that match TRBD1. CDR1 is MNHEY and CDR2 is SMNVEV in the germline V gene (reference sequence). V trimming: 4 bases; J trimming: 4 bases; junction bases outside the gene matches: 5. The CDR3 contains 16 residues. The CDR3 sequence: CASSSDRGRRTGELFF. The CDR3 bases are TGTGCCAGCAGTTCGGACAGGGGGCGTCGCACCGGGGAGCTGTTTTTT.

The chain links TRBV6-2 or TRBV6-3 to TRBJ1-2, with D possibly being TRBD1 (5 bases). The CDR3 sequence is 16 residues long. Germline CDR1 MNHEY, CDR2 SVGEGT. Trimming took 6 bases from V and 2 from J, leaving 19 bases between them. As DNA, the CDR3 is TGTGCCAGCAGCAACACCGGGACCCGGAAAAACTATGGCTACACCTTC. This codes for CASSNTGTRKNYGYTF.

The V gene is TRBV5-1, the J gene TRBJ2-3, with D perhaps being TRBD1 or TRBD2 (6 bases each). Trimming took off 6 bases at V and 0 bases at J, with 11 bases between the two ends. The length of the CDR3 is 14 residues. CDR1 is SGHRS, CDR2 YFSETQ, per germline. DNA of the CDR3: TGCGCCAGCACTACGGGGGCGAGCACAGATACGCAGTATTTT. Its translation: CASTTGASTDTQYF. The full variable domain, completed using reference TRBV5-1 and TRBJ2-3, is KAGVTQTPRYLIKTRGQQVTLSCSPISGHRSVSWYQQTPGQGLQFLFEYFSETQRNKGNFPGRFSGRQFSNSRSEMNVSTLELGDSALYLCASTTGASTDTQYFGPGTRLTVL.

Only a few counts were recorded for this clonotype. The chain recombines TRBV7-9 with TRBJ2-7, with TRBD2 as a possible D gene (5 bases). The CDR3 spans 13 residues. Looked up from germline, CDR1 is SEHNR and CDR2 is FQNEAQ (reference sequence). The germline V and J ends were trimmed by 5 bases and 2 bases, with 10 bases remaining between them. The CDR3, as DNA: TGTGCCAGCAGCACCGGACTGACCTACGAGCAGTACGTC. Amino acids: CASSTGLTYEQYV.

This clonotype has a handful of counts. This chain links TRBV7-9 with TRBJ2-3; TRBD2 is a possible D gene (6 bases). The length of the CDR3 is 13 residues. Germline values: CDR1 SEHNR, CDR2 FQNEAQ (reference sequence). V was trimmed by 1 base and J by 7 bases, leaving 9 bases between them. The CDR3 sequence is CASSLGRGNTQYF. The DNA for the CDR3 is TGTGCCAGCAGCTTAGGCCGGGGGAATACGCAGTATTTT.

This clonotype has a count of ten or more. This chain joins TRBV5-1 and TRBJ2-4; TRBD2 matches 7 bases. Germline V gives CDR1 SGHRS, CDR2 YFSETQ. V trimming: 4 bases; J trimming: 5 bases; junction bases outside the gene matches: 9. This CDR3 comprises 15 residues. DNA of the CDR3: TGCGCCAGCAGCCCACCGGGGGGTCTTCAAAACATTCAGTACTTC. It encodes CASSPPGGLQNIQYF.

This clonotype was found many times. This chain connects TRBV12-3 or TRBV12-4 to TRBJ1-2; maybe TRBD1 (5 bases). The CDR3 loop spans 12 amino acids. V was clipped by 6 bases and J by 8 bases, with 13 bases between them. CDR3 residues: CASSVRGGGYTF. The CDR3 bases are TGTGCCAGCAGCGTAAGGGGCGGCGGCTACACCTTC.

The rearrangement joins TRBV5-1 to TRBJ2-2; either TRBD1 or TRBD2 may supply D (5 bases each). V lost 0 bases and J lost 3, with 9 bases in between. Looked up from germline, CDR1 is SGHRS and CDR2 is YFSETQ. The CDR3 length is 15 residues. CDR3 in amino acids: CASSLGRGYTGELFF. CDR3 nucleotide sequence: TGCGCCAGCAGCTTGGGTCGGGGCTACACCGGGGAGCTGTTTTTT. Based on the CDR3 plus reference TRBV5-1 and TRBJ2-2, the full variable domain is KAGVTQTPRYLIKTRGQQVTLSCSPISGHRSVSWYQQTPGQGLQFLFEYFSETQRNKGNFPGRFSGRQFSNSRSEMNVSTLELGDSALYLCASSLGRGYTGELFFGEGSRLTVL.

This clonotype was counted only a few times. The chain joins TRBV5-5 to TRBJ1-1, with D maybe TRBD1 (5 bases). The CDR3 contains 14 residues. The germline V gene encodes CDR1 SGHKS and CDR2 YYEKEE (reference sequence). With 2 bases removed from V and 5 bases from J, the gap between germline ends came to 13 bases. The CDR3 DNA reads as TGTGCCAGCAGCTTCGGGGGGGGAGCGACTGAAGCTTTCTTT. Amino acids: CASSFGGGATEAFF.

This clonotype was recorded at least ten times. The chain combines TRBV10-3 with TRBJ2-7; the D call may be TRBD1 or TRBD2 (5 bases each). Germline assignment: CDR1 ENHRY and CDR2 SYGVKD. The CDR3 consists of 13 residues. V lost 0 bases, J lost 4 bases, and 7 bases lay in between. The CDR3 bases are TGTGCCATCAGTGAGTCGGGGGAGTACGAGCAGTACTTC. Protein: CAISESGEYEQYF.

This clonotype was seen a handful of times. This chain links TRBV7-9 with TRBJ1-2, with a possible D match to TRBD1 (5 bases). V lost 1 base to trimming and J lost 7 bases, with 10 bases between them. CDR3 length: 13 residues. The germline V gene has CDR1 SEHNR and CDR2 FQNEAQ (reference sequence). CDR3 region: CASSLEWGSGYTF. The CDR3 DNA reads as TGTGCCAGCAGCTTAGAATGGGGCTCTGGCTACACCTTC. The full variable domain, with the rest looked up from reference TRBV7-9 and TRBJ1-2, is DTGVSQNPRHKITKRGQNVTFRCDPISEHNRLYWYRQTLGQGPEFLTYFQNEAQLEKSRLLSDRFSAERPKGSFSTLEIQRTEQGDSAMYLCASSLEWGSGYTFGSGTRLTVV.

This chain uses TRBV11-2 with TRBJ2-7; tentatively, D is TRBD1 (6 bases). The V gene's germline CDR1 is SGHAT and CDR2 FQNNGV. The CDR3 runs to 14 residues. Trimming took off 5 bases at V and 2 bases at J, with 13 bases between the two ends. Here the CDR3 reads CASSPLRGAYEQYF. CDR3 DNA sequence: TGTGCCAGCAGCCCCCTCAGGGGCGCCTACGAGCAGTACTTC.

This clonotype was seen a handful of times. The gene calls are TRBV6-5 and TRBJ2-2; TRBD2 is a possible D gene (5 bases). The germline V gene encodes CDR1 MNHEY and CDR2 SVGAGI. The CDR3 is 15 amino acids. V was shortened by 4 bases and J by 6 bases, with 15 bases between the two germline ends. This CDR3 reads CASSSWTGESGELFF. The CDR3 nucleotides read TGTGCCAGCAGTTCCTGGACCGGGGAGTCCGGGGAGCTGTTTTTT.

CDR3 nucleotides: TGTGCCAGCAGTTCTAGACTAGCCCAAGAGACCCAGTACTTC. This encodes CASSSRLAQETQYF. The rearrangement uses TRBV12-3 or TRBV12-4 and TRBJ2-5; 7 nucleotides agree with TRBD2. The junction had 3 bases not matched to a gene; V was cut back by 4 bases and J by 1 base. This CDR3 comprises 14 residues.

At least ten counts were recorded for this clonotype. The chain recombines TRBV7-9 with TRBJ2-6, with D unresolved. Germline V gene lookup returns CDR1 SEHNR and CDR2 FQNEAQ (reference sequence). CDR3 size: 14 residues. Between the trimmed V and J ends, which lost 3 bases and 0 bases, there was a span of 3 bases. In DNA form, the CDR3 reads TGTGCCAGCAGCTTTACCTCTGGGGCCAACGTCCTGACTTTC. Encoded protein: CASSFTSGANVLTF.

This clonotype has a handful of counts. The chain links TRBV6-5 to TRBJ2-5; the match to TRBD2 covers 8 bases. The CDR3 is made up of 15 amino acids. CDR1 and CDR2 from the germline V gene are MNHEY and SVGAGI. V lost 2 bases to trimming and J lost 2 bases; unmatched junction nucleotides: 4. The DNA of the CDR3 is TGTGCCAGCAGTTACGGCGGGGGGTATCAAGAGACCCAGTACTTC. It is translated as CASSYGGGYQETQYF.

This clonotype was seen ten or more times. The chain couples TRBV12-3 or TRBV12-4 to TRBJ1-2; maybe TRBD1 (5 bases). The CDR3 extends over 12 amino acids. Trimming removed 3 bases from V and 8 bases from J, with 10 bases in between. CDR3 sequence: CASSLGRGGYTF. The CDR3 DNA reads TGTGCCAGCAGTTTGGGAAGGGGCGGCTACACCTTC.